A single sample gave rise to the 24 T cell receptor beta chains below, sequenced in a study of shared clonotypes between healthy human individuals. CD45RO-negative, CCR7-positively selected cells formed the naive CD8 fraction, excluding terminally differentiated effector memory CD45RA+ cells. The data were produced by immunoSEQ multiplex PCR, yet TCRdb's version contains in-frame clones alone and is incomplete. This table holds about 2.1 million clones, around 93% found once. The sequencing input was naive CD8+ T cells from PBMCs. The receptors shown here come from a young man in good health. Some clones in this sample may be carry-over from other donors' samples.

V gene TRBV28 combines with J gene TRBJ1-1; the D is unclear. The CDR3 runs to 14 residues. V shed 1 base and J shed 2 bases, with 8 bases lying between them. From germline, CDR1 is MDHEN and CDR2 SYDVKM. The CDR3 nucleotides read TGTGCCAGCAGTTTATTTGGGATTAACACTGAAGCTTTCTTT. As protein: CASSLFGINTEAFF.

There are a few counts of this clone. The V gene is TRBV27, the J gene TRBJ1-1; 10 bases are shared with TRBD1. The CDR3 consists of 15 residues. J lost 5 bases, V lost 7 bases, and 10 bases had no gene match. Looked up from germline, CDR1 is MNHEY and CDR2 is SMNVEV (reference sequence). Written as DNA, the CDR3 is TGTGCCAGCACTCCCGACAGGGGGCTGGGGACTGAAGCTTTCTTT. Amino acid sequence: CASTPDRGLGTEAFF.

The chain is built from TRBV11-2 and TRBJ2-7; TRBD1 is a possible D gene (6 bases). V was shortened by 5 bases and J by 6 bases, with 23 bases between the two germline ends. From germline, CDR1 is SGHAT and CDR2 FQNNGV. CDR3 length equals 16 residues. CDR3 coding DNA: TGTGCCAGCAGCCATAACTCGGGGACATCTCGCTCCGAGCAGTACTTC. Protein: CASSHNSGTSRSEQYF.

The rearrangement uses TRBV18 and TRBJ2-5; D is unresolved. Per the germline V gene, CDR1 is KGHSH and CDR2 is LQKENI. V lost 1 base to trimming and J lost 4 bases, with 13 bases between them. The CDR3 sequence is 15 residues long. CDR3 in amino acids: CASSPRFDVGETQYF. CDR3 sequence (DNA): TGTGCCAGCTCACCACGATTTGATGTGGGAGAGACCCAGTACTTC.

About this clone itself: This sample also contains other DNA sequences that code for the same CDR3. The CDR3 DNA is TGTGCCAGCAGTGAAGGATTACTGAACACTGAAGCTTTCTTT. Translated, it gives CASSEGLLNTEAFF. The genes are TRBV2 and TRBJ1-1; D is unresolved. The V gene's germline CDR1 is SNHLY and CDR2 FYNNEI. V was trimmed by 1 base and J by 0 bases, leaving 6 bases between them. This CDR3 comprises 14 residues. The entire variable domain, with the rest obtained from reference TRBV2 and TRBJ1-1, is as follows: EPEVTQTPSHQVTQMGQEVILRCVPISNHLYFYWYRQILGQKVEFLVSFYNNEISEKSEIFDDQFSVERPDGSNFTLKIRSTKLEDSAMYFCASSEGLLNTEAFFGQGTRLTVV.

The chain joins TRBV5-4 to TRBJ2-3; D gene uncertain. V shed 2 bases and J shed 1 base, with 14 bases lying between them. The CDR3 has 16 amino acids. Germline CDR1 is SGHNT and CDR2 is YYREEE (reference sequence). DNA for the CDR3: TGTGCCAGCAGCTTTGGCCCACCTGGGGGCACAGATACGCAGTATTTT. It yields the protein CASSFGPPGGTDTQYF.

This clone appeared a single time. CDR3 loop: CASSSPTGEYSYEQYF. CDR3 DNA sequence: TGTGCCAGCAGCTCCCCGACAGGGGAATACTCCTACGAGCAGTACTTC. The chain links TRBV5-6 to TRBJ2-7; 8 bases fit TRBD1. V gave up 3 bases and J gave up 0 bases; unmatched junction bases: 8. CDR1 and CDR2 (germline): SGHDT, YYEEEE. The CDR3 is made up of 16 amino acids.

This sequence joins TRBV21-1 and TRBJ2-7; the tabulated D call, TRBD2, remains unverified against the DNA. TRBV21-1 is a documented pseudogene. CDR3 length: 18 residues. The CDR3 region is CASSKVLLATEGSYEQYF. The DNA for the CDR3 is TGTGCCAGCAGCAAAGTCCTCCTAGCGACAGAGGGGTCCTACGAGCAGTACTTC.

The rearrangement joins TRBV7-8 to TRBJ2-5, with 9 bases that match TRBD2. The CDR3 runs to 14 residues. Germline V gene sequence: CDR1 SGHVS, CDR2 FQNEAQ. V gave up 5 bases and J gave up 5 bases; unmatched junction bases: 6. In DNA form, the CDR3 reads TGTGCCAGCAGCGCGGGACTAGCCAACGAGACCCAGTACTTC. It is translated as CASSAGLANETQYF.

The gene calls are TRBV7-8 and TRBJ2-7; TRBD2 matches at 11 bases. Germline V gene sequence: CDR1 SGHVS, CDR2 FQNEAQ. The CDR3 is 15 residues long. The V segment lost 5 bases and the J segment 2 bases; nucleotides outside the gene matches: 5. This CDR3 is CASSPVAGGAYEQYF. Written as DNA, the CDR3 is TGTGCCAGCAGCCCTGTAGCGGGAGGGGCCTACGAGCAGTACTTC.

The sample holds one count of this clone. The chain recombines TRBV30 with TRBJ1-1, with D possibly matching TRBD1 (6 bases). CDR3 length: 13 amino acids. Trimming removed 3 bases at V and 6 bases at J, with 14 bases between. Looked up from germline, CDR1 is GTSNPN and CDR2 is SVGIG (reference sequence). The DNA of the CDR3 is TGTGCCTGGAGGTGGGGGCAGCAGGCTGAAGCTTTCTTT. The encoded protein is CAWRWGQQAEAFF.

The chain has TRBV4-1 and TRBJ1-6; D is unclear. This CDR3 has 18 residues. The germline gives CDR1 MGHRA, CDR2 YSYEKL. Trimming shortened V by 0 bases and J by 6 bases, and 18 bases separated the two germline ends. CDR3 in DNA: TGCGCCAGCAGCCAAGATTCATCGGTCCAAGGAGTTAATTCACCCCTCCACTTT. Residues: CASSQDSSVQGVNSPLHF.

The chain is built from TRBV2 and TRBJ1-5; maybe TRBD1 (6 bases). V was trimmed by 0 bases and J by 7 bases, leaving 13 bases between them. The germline CDR1 and CDR2 sequences are SNHLY and FYNNEI. The length of the CDR3 is 15 residues. The CDR3 DNA follows: TGTGCCAGCAGTGAAGCGTGGGGGGGCGGGCAGCCCCAGCATTTT. It translates to CASSEAWGGGQPQHF. Using reference TRBV2 and TRBJ1-5 for the parts outside the CDR3, the full variable domain is EPEVTQTPSHQVTQMGQEVILRCVPISNHLYFYWYRQILGQKVEFLVSFYNNEISEKSEIFDDQFSVERPDGSNFTLKIRSTKLEDSAMYFCASSEAWGGGQPQHFGDGTRLSIL.

This chain uses TRBV7-9 with TRBJ2-7; TRBD1 or TRBD2 may be the D gene (7 bases each). Germline loops: CDR1 SEHNR, CDR2 FQNEAQ (reference sequence). There are 13 residues in the CDR3. V was pared by 5 bases and J by 7 bases, with 15 bases between. DNA of the CDR3: TGTGCCAGCAGCCAGGGAGGGGGCACGGAGCAGTACTTC. Translation gives CASSQGGGTEQYF.

J is TRBJ2-7 and V is TRBV19; the D gene is possibly TRBD1 (6 bases). With 6 bases removed from V and 6 bases from J, the gap between germline ends came to 15 bases. The CDR3 has 13 residues. The germline V gene has CDR1 LNHDA and CDR2 SQIVND (reference sequence). Here the CDR3 DNA reads TGTGCCAGTAGACCACAGGGTTCCATCGAGCAGTACTTC. Protein: CASRPQGSIEQYF.

The V and J genes are TRBV28 and TRBJ2-5, with a weak D call TRBD2 (6 bases). The length of the CDR3 is 14 residues. The germline V gene encodes CDR1 MDHEN and CDR2 SYDVKM. Trimming removed 6 bases from V and 3 bases from J, with 14 bases in between. This CDR3 reads CASRPSPGEETQYF. CDR3 DNA sequence: TGTGCCAGCAGACCATCCCCGGGAGAAGAGACCCAGTACTTC.

This rearrangement joins TRBV11-2 to TRBJ2-2; D unclear. Per the germline V gene, CDR1 is SGHAT and CDR2 is FQNNGV. Trimming shortened V by 4 bases and J by 0 bases, and 12 bases separated the two germline ends. The CDR3 has 16 residues. CDR3 sequence reads: CASSSRTSANTGELFF. CDR3 bases: TGTGCCAGCAGCTCCCGGACGTCCGCGAACACCGGGGAGCTGTTTTTT.

V is TRBV27 and J is TRBJ2-1; 12 bases align to TRBD2. Germline loops: CDR1 MNHEY, CDR2 SMNVEV (reference sequence). The CDR3 extends over 13 amino acids. After removal of 5 bases from V and 7 bases from J, the junction contained 0 bases not matched to a gene. Here the CDR3 reads CASSGLAGNEQFF. The CDR3 nucleotides read TGTGCCAGCAGTGGACTAGCGGGGAATGAGCAGTTCTTC.

This chain links TRBV5-1 with TRBJ2-1; TRBD2 aligns across 7 bases. The germline V gene encodes CDR1 SGHRS and CDR2 YFSETQ. With V trimmed by 7 bases and J by 3 bases, 13 bases remained unmatched. The CDR3 contains 16 residues. Here the CDR3 DNA reads TGCGCCAGCTCCGGGGGGTGGGAGTCGAACTACAATGAGCAGTTCTTC. Translating it yields CASSGGWESNYNEQFF. The full variable domain, completed using reference TRBV5-1 and TRBJ2-1, is KAGVTQTPRYLIKTRGQQVTLSCSPISGHRSVSWYQQTPGQGLQFLFEYFSETQRNKGNFPGRFSGRQFSNSRSEMNVSTLELGDSALYLCASSGGWESNYNEQFFGPGTRLTVL.

V is TRBV9 and J is TRBJ1-1, with TRBD1 matching 9 bases. Germline V CDR1 and CDR2: SGDLS, YYNGEE. After removal of 3 bases from V and 3 bases from J, the junction contained 3 bases not matched to a gene. There are 14 residues in the CDR3. CDR3 bases: TGTGCCAGCAGCGGGACAGGGGCCCACACTGAAGCTTTCTTT. Translated: CASSGTGAHTEAFF.

J is TRBJ2-7 and V is TRBV19; the D is unclear. Trimming shortened V by 4 bases and J by 3 bases, and 19 bases separated the two germline ends. Germline V lookup: CDR1 LNHDA, CDR2 SQIVND (reference sequence). The CDR3 spans 16 residues. In DNA form, the CDR3 reads TGTGCCAGTAGTACTTCCCCCTCGCGGACCCACTACGAGCAGTACTTC. It yields the protein CASSTSPSRTHYEQYF.

The chain joins TRBV11-1 to TRBJ2-5; D ambiguous. The germline gives CDR1 SGHAT, CDR2 FQDESV (reference sequence). Trimming pared 1 base from V and 2 bases from J, leaving 14 bases between. The CDR3 runs to 16 residues. The CDR3 DNA sequence: TGTGCCAGCAGCTTAGATGACGGACGAATACAAGAGACCCAGTACTTC. Residues: CASSLDDGRIQETQYF.

This chain links TRBV19 with TRBJ1-5; D gene uncertain. CDR1 is LNHDA, CDR2 SQIVND, per germline (reference sequence). The CDR3 runs 15 residues. V shed 3 bases and J shed 2 bases, with 11 bases lying between them. For the CDR3, the DNA is TGTGCCAGTAGTATTTCCCCTCAGGGCAATCAGCCCCAGCATTTT. This translates into CASSISPQGNQPQHF.

This clone was seen a single time. This rearrangement joins TRBV6-1 to TRBJ2-3; TRBD1 is a possible D gene (6 bases). The germline CDR1 and CDR2 sequences are MNHNS and SASEGT. The V end was cut by 5 bases, the J end by 5 bases, with 11 bases between. This CDR3 comprises 13 residues. CDR3 in DNA: TGTGCCAGCAGTCCCGAAGGGGGAGATACGCAGTATTTT. It translates to CASSPEGGDTQYF.